Shown below are 24 T cell receptor beta chains from a single sample sequenced in a study of OX40 agonist ivuxolimab in advanced cancers. Clones were read by immunoSEQ multiplex PCR, and TCRdb kept only the in-frame ones, dropping some. Found here are about 36,000 clones, approximately 81% of them singletons; the top ten hold around 13%. The specimen was CD4+ or CD8+ T cells sorted from blood, collected in a trial of the OX40 agonist ivuxolimab. The receptors here all came from an adult with an advanced solid tumor such as melanoma, head and neck, liver or kidney cancer.

The chain is built from TRBV5-8 and TRBJ2-7, with D perhaps TRBD1 or TRBD2 (5 bases each). Per germline, CDR1 SGHTS and CDR2 YDEGEE. V lost 4 bases to trimming and J lost 0 bases, with 17 bases between them. The CDR3 extends over 16 amino acids. The CDR3 spells CASSPRTGPSSYEQYF. The CDR3 DNA is TGTGCCAGCAGCCCTAGGACGGGACCGAGCTCCTACGAGCAGTACTTC. Full variable domain (rest looked up from reference TRBV5-8 and TRBJ2-7): EAGVTQSPTHLIKTRGQQATLRCSPISGHTSVYWYQQALGLGLQFLLWYDEGEERNRGNFPPRFSGRQFPNYSSELNVNALELEDSALYLCASSPRTGPSSYEQYFGPGTRLTVT.

The table lists this clone with a count of one. The chain joins TRBV5-1 to TRBJ2-1; TRBD1 is a possible D gene (5 bases). The ends were cut back, 4 bases at V and 9 bases at J, with 5 bases in the middle. Germline-derived CDR1 and CDR2 are SGHRS and YFSETQ. The CDR3 runs to 10 residues. CDR3 sequence: CASSGAEQFF. CDR3 bases: TGCGCCAGCAGCGGGGCTGAGCAGTTCTTC.

There are a few counts of this clone. The chain employs TRBV15 and TRBJ2-3, with 9 bases fitting TRBD1. With V trimmed by 2 bases and J by 5 bases, 8 bases remained unmatched. CDR3 size: 16 residues. The germline V gene encodes CDR1 LNHNV and CDR2 YYDKDF (reference sequence). The DNA of the CDR3 is TGTGCCACCAGCAGAAACAGGGGGCGTGGGGGAGATACGCAGTATTTT. Protein sequence: CATSRNRGRGGDTQYF.

V is TRBV7-8 and J is TRBJ1-3; 9 bases agree with TRBD1. In germline, CDR1 is SGHVS, CDR2 FQNEAQ. There are 14 residues in the CDR3. The trim removed 2 bases at V and 7 bases at J, leaving 3 bases unmatched. The CDR3 DNA is TGTGCCAGCAGCTTAACAGGGGGCTTTAACACCATATATTTT. Translating it yields CASSLTGGFNTIYF.

This clone appeared a single time. The chain has TRBV28 and TRBJ1-1, with D perhaps matching TRBD1 (6 bases). V was shortened by 10 bases and J by 0 bases, with 9 bases between the two germline ends. The germline V gene has CDR1 MDHEN and CDR2 SYDVKM. The length of the CDR3 is 12 residues. DNA of the CDR3: TGTGCCAACAGGGAAATGAACACTGAAGCTTTCTTT. Translation gives CANREMNTEAFF.

This sequence joins TRBV29-1 and TRBJ1-5; D unclear. With 7 bases removed from V and 2 bases from J, the gap between germline ends came to 12 bases. The CDR3 is 13 amino acids. Germline assignment: CDR1 SQVTM and CDR2 ANQGSEA. The CDR3 DNA reads TGCAGCGCCACCATAGAGGGCAATCAGCCCCAGCATTTT. Translated: CSATIEGNQPQHF.

This clone was counted only a few times. The CDR3 bases are TGTGCCAGCGGAACAGGGATGAGTTCCGGGGAGCTGTTTTTT. Its translation is CASGTGMSSGELFF. The chain has TRBV18 and TRBJ2-2, with D possibly matching TRBD1 (6 bases). CDR3 length equals 14 residues. V was trimmed by 8 bases and J by 6 bases, leaving 16 bases between them. Germline lookup yields CDR1 KGHSH and CDR2 LQKENI. The entire variable domain, with the rest obtained from reference TRBV18 and TRBJ2-2, is as follows: NAGVMQNPRHLVRRRGQEARLRCSPMKGHSHVYWYRQLPEEGLKFMVYLQKENIIDESGMPKERFSAEFPKEGPSILRIQQVVRGDSAAYFCASGTGMSSGELFFGEGSRLTVL.

J is TRBJ2-2 and V is TRBV2, with D maybe TRBD2 (6 bases). V was clipped by 4 bases and J by 8 bases, with 23 bases between them. CDR3 size: 17 residues. Germline lookup yields CDR1 SNHLY and CDR2 FYNNEI. The CDR3, as DNA: TGTGCCAGCAGTGTCCCCCTCCGGAGGGCTTCAAGGGGGGAGCTGTTTTTT. It yields the protein CASSVPLRRASRGELFF.

V and J are TRBV2 and TRBJ1-1, with D uncertain. The CDR3 is made up of 13 amino acids. Trimming shortened V by 4 bases and J by 1 base, and 7 bases separated the two germline ends. Per the germline V gene, CDR1 is SNHLY and CDR2 is FYNNEI. CDR3 coding DNA: TGTGCCAGCAGTGGACGCCCGAACACTGAAGCTTTCTTT. Protein sequence: CASSGRPNTEAFF.

The chain employs TRBV28 and TRBJ2-7; the D gene is possibly TRBD1 (6 bases). V was shortened by 10 bases and J by 0 bases, with 13 bases between the two germline ends. CDR1 MDHEN and CDR2 SYDVKM come from the germline V gene. The CDR3 covers 13 residues. The CDR3 protein is CATIRQASYEQYF. The DNA for the CDR3 is TGTGCCACCATAAGACAGGCCTCCTACGAGCAGTACTTC.

The chain links TRBV7-2 to TRBJ2-1; the D call may be TRBD1 or TRBD2 (6 bases each). Trimming stripped 4 bases from V and 10 bases from J, with 14 bases between. This CDR3 is built from 13 residues. Germline V lookup: CDR1 SGHTA, CDR2 FQGNSA. CDR3 loop: CASSSRQEGEQFF. The CDR3 DNA reads TGTGCCAGCAGCTCCCGACAGGAGGGCGAGCAGTTCTTC.

There are a few counts of this clone. The chain has TRBV7-2 and TRBJ2-3; a weak D match, TRBD2 (5 bases). Germline V gene data show CDR1 as SGHTA and CDR2 as FQGNSA. Trimming stripped 3 bases from V and 1 base from J, with 8 bases between. The CDR3 is 14 residues long. The CDR3 sequence: CASSFVRGTDTQYF. In nucleotides, the CDR3 is TGTGCCAGCAGCTTTGTGCGGGGCACAGATACGCAGTATTTT.

The chain has TRBV5-6 and TRBJ2-5; D is uncertain. The germline CDR1 and CDR2 sequences are SGHDT and YYEEEE. V was shortened by 4 bases and J by 5 bases, with 15 bases between the two germline ends. CDR3 length: 14 amino acids. For the CDR3, the DNA is TGTGCCAGCAGCCAAACCAGTCCGGAGGAGACCCAGTACTTC. Its translation: CASSQTSPEETQYF.

The chain combines TRBV5-4 with TRBJ2-7; 7 bases are a match to TRBD1. V dropped 4 bases and J dropped 1; count of bases not matched to a gene: 5. This CDR3 spans 14 amino acids. In germline, CDR1 is SGHNT, CDR2 YYREEE (reference sequence). The CDR3 DNA sequence: TGTGCCAGCAGCGGGGACAGCCATTCCTACGAGCAGTACTTC. It codes for CASSGDSHSYEQYF.

The chain carries TRBV18 and TRBJ2-1; TRBD1 is a possible D gene (6 bases). Germline V gives CDR1 KGHSH, CDR2 LQKENI. V lost 3 bases and J lost 10, with 13 bases in between. The CDR3 consists of 13 residues. As DNA, the CDR3 is TGTGCCAGCTCACCCCCCGGACAGATCGAGCAGTTCTTC. It encodes CASSPPGQIEQFF.

Only a few counts were recorded for this clone. The CDR3, as DNA: TGTGCCAGCAGTAAAGCTAATCCCGGGGAGCTGTTTTTT. It is translated as CASSKANPGELFF. The V call is TRBV28, the J call TRBJ2-2; D gene uncertain. Trimming shortened V by 5 bases and J by 6 bases, and 10 bases separated the two germline ends. Germline loops: CDR1 MDHEN, CDR2 SYDVKM. The CDR3 length is 13 residues.

A few counts support this clone. The chain has TRBV27 and TRBJ1-5; 8 bases align to TRBD1. V shed 3 bases, J shed 4 bases, and the junction held 8 bases outside the gene matches. This CDR3 region has 16 residues. Germline CDR1 is MNHEY and CDR2 is SMNVEV (reference sequence). The CDR3 loop is CASSFYGTGGNQPQHF. The CDR3 DNA reads as TGTGCCAGCAGTTTCTATGGGACAGGAGGGAATCAGCCCCAGCATTTT.

V is TRBV7-3 and J is TRBJ1-1, with D possibly matching TRBD1 (5 bases). V was pared by 2 bases and J by 5 bases, with 12 bases between. In germline, CDR1 is SGHTA, CDR2 FQGTGA. The CDR3 runs 14 residues. CDR3 DNA: TGTGCCAGCAGCTTAGCTGGGGGGAGTACTGAAGCTTTCTTT. This translates into CASSLAGGSTEAFF.

The rearrangement joins TRBV6-1 to TRBJ2-7; 9 positions agree with TRBD1. The length of the CDR3 is 14 residues. J was trimmed by 3 bases and V by 8 bases; bases with no gene match: 8. CDR1 and CDR2 (germline): MNHNS, SASEGT. The CDR3 sequence is CASPEGQGFYEQYF. The CDR3, as DNA: TGTGCCAGCCCTGAGGGACAGGGATTCTACGAGCAGTACTTC.

This clone has just a few counts. The chain carries TRBV5-1 and TRBJ2-5, with TRBD2 identical over 10 bases. CDR1 and CDR2 from the germline V gene are SGHRS and YFSETQ. J lost 7 bases, V lost 0 bases, and 9 bases had no gene match. The CDR3 extends over 16 amino acids. The CDR3, as DNA: TGCGCCAGCAGCTTGGCAGCGGGAGGGCCCGGGGGGACCCAGTACTTC. This encodes CASSLAAGGPGGTQYF.

This chain links TRBV9 with TRBJ2-7, with D perhaps matching TRBD1 or TRBD2 (6 bases each). This CDR3 contains 16 residues. Trimming pared 0 bases from V and 2 bases from J, leaving 15 bases between. Per the germline V gene, CDR1 is SGDLS and CDR2 is YYNGEE. CDR3 sequence (DNA): TGTGCCAGCAGCGTAGGGGTGGGGGGCGTCCCCTACGAGCAGTACTTC. Translated, it gives CASSVGVGGVPYEQYF.

The CDR3 here is CASSKGKAPYRGYTF. For the CDR3, the DNA is TGTGCCAGCAGCAAAGGAAAAGCGCCCTATCGGGGCTACACCTTC. V and J are TRBV21-1 and TRBJ1-2. TRBV21-1 is a pseudogene. This CDR3 has 15 residues.

The V and J genes are TRBV20-1 and TRBJ2-2, with D maybe TRBD2 (6 bases). Trimming stripped 5 bases from V and 7 bases from J, with 8 bases between. Per germline, CDR1 DFQATT and CDR2 SNEGSKA (reference sequence). The CDR3 extends over 11 amino acids. The CDR3 spells CSARESGELFF. CDR3 in DNA: TGCAGTGCTCGGGAGAGCGGGGAGCTGTTTTTT.

V and J are TRBV6-5 and TRBJ1-2; D remains ambiguous. Germline assignment: CDR1 MNHEY and CDR2 SVGAGI. This CDR3 has 16 amino acids. Between the trimmed V and J ends, which lost 0 bases and 4 bases, there was a span of 15 bases. The CDR3 DNA sequence: TGTGCCAGCAGTTACTCGACTGCTAACCGGCGCTATGGCTACACCTTC. It encodes CASSYSTANRRYGYTF.